This TCR beta chain was observed in a study of T-cell reconstitution after alpha-beta-depleted transplantation in children. The study's findings and limits: In some patients, recipient T cells and intrathymic progenitors surviving conditioning explained high day-60 diversity.

This clonotype was recorded a few times. Its cognate antigen is unknown. Unique molecular identifiers were incorporated into the prepared TCRbeta library. TCRdb processed the PCR reads anew with MiXCR; each CDR3 protein has one entry. The data contain approximately 230,000 distinct CDR3 sequences, about 23% of them seen just once; the ten biggest clones take up over 2.5%. Trimming stripped 1 base from V and 2 bases from J, with 11 bases between. CDR3 length: 14 residues. Germline V gene lookup returns CDR1 DFQATT and CDR2 SNEGSKA (reference sequence). This TCR derives from a girl aged 2-10 years with Fanconi anemia, due to receive a stem cell transplant. The rearrangement links TRBV20-1 to TRBJ2-5; TRBD1 is a possible D gene (5 bases). This sample comprised PBMCs, obtained before TCRalphabeta/CD19-depleted stem cell transplant. This CDR3 reads CSARAPTEQETQYF. DNA of the CDR3: TGCAGTGCTAGAGCTCCGACAGAGCAAGAGACCCAGTACTTC.